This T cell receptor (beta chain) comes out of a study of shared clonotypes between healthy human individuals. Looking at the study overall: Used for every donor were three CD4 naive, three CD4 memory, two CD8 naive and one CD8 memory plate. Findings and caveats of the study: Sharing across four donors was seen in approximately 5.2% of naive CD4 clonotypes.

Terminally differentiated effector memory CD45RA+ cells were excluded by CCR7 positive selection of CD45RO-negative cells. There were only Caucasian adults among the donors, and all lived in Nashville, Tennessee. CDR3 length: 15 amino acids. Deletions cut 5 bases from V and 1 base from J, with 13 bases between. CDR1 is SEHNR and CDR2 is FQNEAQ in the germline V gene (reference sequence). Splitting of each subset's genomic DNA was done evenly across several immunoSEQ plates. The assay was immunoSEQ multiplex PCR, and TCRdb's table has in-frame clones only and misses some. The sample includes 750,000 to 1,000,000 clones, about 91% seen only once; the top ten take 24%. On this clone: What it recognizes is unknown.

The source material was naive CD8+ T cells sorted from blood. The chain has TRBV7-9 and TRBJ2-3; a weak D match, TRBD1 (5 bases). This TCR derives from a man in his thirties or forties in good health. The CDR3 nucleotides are TGTGCCAGCAGCAAATTCCTAGGGGGCACAGATACGCAGTATTTT. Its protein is CASSKFLGGTDTQYF.